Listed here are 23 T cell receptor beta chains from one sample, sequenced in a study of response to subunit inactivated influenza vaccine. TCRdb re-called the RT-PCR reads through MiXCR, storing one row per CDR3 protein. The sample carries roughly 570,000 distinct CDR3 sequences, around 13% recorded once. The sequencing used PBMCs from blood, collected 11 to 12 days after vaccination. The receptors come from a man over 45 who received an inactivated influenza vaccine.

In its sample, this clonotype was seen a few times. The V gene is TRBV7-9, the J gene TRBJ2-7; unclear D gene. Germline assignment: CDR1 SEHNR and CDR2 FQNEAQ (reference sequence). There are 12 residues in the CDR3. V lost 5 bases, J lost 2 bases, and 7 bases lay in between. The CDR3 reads CASSPRPYEQYF. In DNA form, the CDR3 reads TGTGCCAGCAGCCCCAGACCCTACGAGCAGTACTTC. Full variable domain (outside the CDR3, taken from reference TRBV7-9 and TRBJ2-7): DTGVSQNPRHKITKRGQNVTFRCDPISEHNRLYWYRQTLGQGPEFLTYFQNEAQLEKSRLLSDRFSAERPKGSFSTLEIQRTEQGDSAMYLCASSPRPYEQYFGPGTRLTVT.

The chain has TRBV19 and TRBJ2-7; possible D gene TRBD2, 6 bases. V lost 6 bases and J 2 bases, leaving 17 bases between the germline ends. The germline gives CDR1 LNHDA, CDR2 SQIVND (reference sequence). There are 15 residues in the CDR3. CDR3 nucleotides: TGTGCCAGTAGAACGGTGGGCGGGAACACCTACGAGCAGTACTTC. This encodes CASRTVGGNTYEQYF.

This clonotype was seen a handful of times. In DNA, the CDR3 is TGTGCCAGCAGTTCCAGCCCATCTAGCGGGAGGGCCTCCTACAATGAGCAGTTCTTC. Protein sequence: CASSSSPSSGRASYNEQFF. The chain uses TRBV6-5 and TRBJ2-1; 12 bases line up with TRBD2. Germline CDR1 is MNHEY and CDR2 is SVGAGI. J lost 0 bases, V lost 4 bases, and 10 bases had no gene match. The CDR3 totals 19 residues.

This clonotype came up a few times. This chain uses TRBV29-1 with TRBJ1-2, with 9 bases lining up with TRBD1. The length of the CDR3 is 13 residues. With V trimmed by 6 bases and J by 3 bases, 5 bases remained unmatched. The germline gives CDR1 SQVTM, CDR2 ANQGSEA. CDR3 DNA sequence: TGCAGCGTCCGGACAGGGGAGGACTATGGCTACACCTTC. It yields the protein CSVRTGEDYGYTF.

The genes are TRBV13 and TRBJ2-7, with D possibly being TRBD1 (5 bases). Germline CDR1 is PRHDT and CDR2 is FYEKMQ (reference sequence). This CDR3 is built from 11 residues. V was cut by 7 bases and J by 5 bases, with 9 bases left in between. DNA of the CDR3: TGTGCCAGCACCCAGGGAAACGAGCAGTACTTC. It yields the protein CASTQGNEQYF.

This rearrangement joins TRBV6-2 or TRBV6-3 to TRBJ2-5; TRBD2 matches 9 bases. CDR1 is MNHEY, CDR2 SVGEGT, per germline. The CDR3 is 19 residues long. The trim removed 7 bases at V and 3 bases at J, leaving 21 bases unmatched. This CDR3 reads CASTPTAPGAGLAEETQYF. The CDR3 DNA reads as TGTGCCAGCACTCCTACCGCCCCCGGCGCGGGACTAGCAGAAGAGACCCAGTACTTC.

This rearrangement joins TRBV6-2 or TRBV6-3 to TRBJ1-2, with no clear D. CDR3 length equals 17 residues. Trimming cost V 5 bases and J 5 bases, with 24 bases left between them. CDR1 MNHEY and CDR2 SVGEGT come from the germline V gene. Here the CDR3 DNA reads TGTGCCAGCAGTAAGATGGTGAACCGGGCATTGGGGTATGGCTACACCTTC. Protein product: CASSKMVNRALGYGYTF.

The CDR3 DNA is TGCAGTGCTACCCCGGGCCGAACCTACGAGCAGTACTTC. Residues: CSATPGRTYEQYF. The chain employs TRBV20-1 and TRBJ2-7, with D uncertain. Germline V lookup: CDR1 DFQATT, CDR2 SNEGSKA (reference sequence). V lost 4 bases and J lost 2, with 12 bases in between. The CDR3 extends over 13 amino acids.

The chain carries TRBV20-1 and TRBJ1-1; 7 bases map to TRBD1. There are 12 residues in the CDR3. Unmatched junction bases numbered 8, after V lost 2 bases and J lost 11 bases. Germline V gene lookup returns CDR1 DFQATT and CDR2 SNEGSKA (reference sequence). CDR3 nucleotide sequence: TGCAGTGCTAGACATGGGACAGTTGGCGCTTTCTTT. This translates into CSARHGTVGAFF.

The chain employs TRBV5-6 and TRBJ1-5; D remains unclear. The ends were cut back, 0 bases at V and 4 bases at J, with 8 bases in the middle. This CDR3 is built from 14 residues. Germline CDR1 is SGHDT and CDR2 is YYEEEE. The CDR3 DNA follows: TGTGCCAGCAGCTTGGGGCGGATGAATCAGCCCCAGCATTTT. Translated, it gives CASSLGRMNQPQHF.

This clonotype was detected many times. The DNA of the CDR3 is TGTGCCAGCAGTTGGGGACAGGGACGAGCTTTCTTT. This translates into CASSWGQGRAFF. The chain combines TRBV27 with TRBJ1-1; the match to TRBD1 covers 9 bases. The CDR3 extends over 12 amino acids. Germline V lookup: CDR1 MNHEY, CDR2 SMNVEV (reference sequence). The junction had 4 bases not matched to a gene; V was cut back by 4 bases and J by 10 bases.

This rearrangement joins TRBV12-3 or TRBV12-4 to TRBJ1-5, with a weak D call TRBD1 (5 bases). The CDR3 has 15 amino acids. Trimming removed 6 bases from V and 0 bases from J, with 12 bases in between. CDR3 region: CASSPGQHSNQPQHF. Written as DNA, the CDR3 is TGTGCCAGCAGCCCCGGACAACATAGCAATCAGCCCCAGCATTTT.

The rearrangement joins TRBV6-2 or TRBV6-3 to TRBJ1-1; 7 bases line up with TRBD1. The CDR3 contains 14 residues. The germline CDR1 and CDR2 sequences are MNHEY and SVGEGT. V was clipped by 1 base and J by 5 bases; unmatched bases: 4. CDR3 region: CASSYYRGGTEAFF. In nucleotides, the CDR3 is TGTGCCAGCAGTTACTACAGGGGAGGGACTGAAGCTTTCTTT.

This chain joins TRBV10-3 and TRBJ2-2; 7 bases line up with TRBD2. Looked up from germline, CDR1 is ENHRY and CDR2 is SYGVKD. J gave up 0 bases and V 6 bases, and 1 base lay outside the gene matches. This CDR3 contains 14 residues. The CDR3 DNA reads TGTGCCATCAGAAGCGGGACGAACACCGGGGAGCTGTTTTTT. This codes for CAIRSGTNTGELFF.

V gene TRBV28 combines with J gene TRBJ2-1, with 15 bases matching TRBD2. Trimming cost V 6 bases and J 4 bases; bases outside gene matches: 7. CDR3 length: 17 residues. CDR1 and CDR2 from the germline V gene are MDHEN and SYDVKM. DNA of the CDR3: TGTGCCAGCAGCGGGACTAGCGGGAGGACGAGGTACAATGAGCAGTTCTTC. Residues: CASSGTSGRTRYNEQFF.

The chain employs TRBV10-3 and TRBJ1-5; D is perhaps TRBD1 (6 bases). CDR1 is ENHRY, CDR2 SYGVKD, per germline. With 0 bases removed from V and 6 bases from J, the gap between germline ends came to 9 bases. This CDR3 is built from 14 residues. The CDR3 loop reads CAISESGGSQPQHF. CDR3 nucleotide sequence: TGTGCCATCAGTGAGTCAGGGGGTAGTCAGCCCCAGCATTTT.

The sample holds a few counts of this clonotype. DNA for the CDR3: TGTGCCAGCAAAGGATCGGGGGTAGATACGCAGTATTTT. Its translation: CASKGSGVDTQYF. The rearrangement links TRBV6-1 to TRBJ2-3; TRBD2 is a possible D gene (6 bases). The CDR3 runs 13 residues. V shed 7 bases and J shed 5 bases, with 13 bases lying between them. Germline V gene lookup returns CDR1 MNHNS and CDR2 SASEGT.

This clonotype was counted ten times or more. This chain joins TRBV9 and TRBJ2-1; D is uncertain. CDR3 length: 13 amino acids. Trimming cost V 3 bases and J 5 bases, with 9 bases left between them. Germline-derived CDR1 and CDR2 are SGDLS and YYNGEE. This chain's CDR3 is CASSGRYDNEQFF. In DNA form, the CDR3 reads TGTGCCAGCAGCGGAAGGTATGACAATGAGCAGTTCTTC.

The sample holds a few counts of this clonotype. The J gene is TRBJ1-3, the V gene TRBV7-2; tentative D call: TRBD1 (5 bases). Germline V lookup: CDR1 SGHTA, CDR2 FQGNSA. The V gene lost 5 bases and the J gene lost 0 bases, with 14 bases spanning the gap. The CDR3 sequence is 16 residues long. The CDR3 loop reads CASSTGAPSSGNTIYF. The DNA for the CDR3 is TGTGCCAGCAGCACCGGGGCACCCAGCTCTGGAAACACCATATATTTT.

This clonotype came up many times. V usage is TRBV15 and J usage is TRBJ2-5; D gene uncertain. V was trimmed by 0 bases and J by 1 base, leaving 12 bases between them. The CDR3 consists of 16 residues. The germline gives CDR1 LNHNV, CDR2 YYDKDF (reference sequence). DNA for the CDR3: TGTGCCACCAGCAGAGATCTTGGTCAGTTCCAAGAGACCCAGTACTTC. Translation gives CATSRDLGQFQETQYF.

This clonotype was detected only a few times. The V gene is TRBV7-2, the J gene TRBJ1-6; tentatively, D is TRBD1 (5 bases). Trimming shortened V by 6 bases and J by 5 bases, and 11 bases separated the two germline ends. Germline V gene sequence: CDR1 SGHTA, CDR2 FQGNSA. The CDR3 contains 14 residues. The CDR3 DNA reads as TGTGCCAGCAGGCAACAGGTTAATAATTCACCCCTCCACTTT. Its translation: CASRQQVNNSPLHF.

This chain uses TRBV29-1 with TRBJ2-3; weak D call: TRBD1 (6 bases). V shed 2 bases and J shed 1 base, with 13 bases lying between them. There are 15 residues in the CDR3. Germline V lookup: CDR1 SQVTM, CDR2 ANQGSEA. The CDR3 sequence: CSVELGTGRTDTQYF. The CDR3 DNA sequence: TGCAGCGTTGAACTGGGAACAGGGCGCACAGATACGCAGTATTTT.

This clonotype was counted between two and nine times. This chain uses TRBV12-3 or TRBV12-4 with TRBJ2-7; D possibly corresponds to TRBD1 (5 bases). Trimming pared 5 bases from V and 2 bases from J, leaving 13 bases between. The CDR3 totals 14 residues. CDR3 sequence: CASSRLDRAYEQYF. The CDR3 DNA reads TGTGCCAGCAGTAGGCTCGACAGAGCCTACGAGCAGTACTTC.